This T cell receptor beta chain emerged from a study of T-cell reconstitution after alpha-beta-depleted transplantation in children. Overall study results and limits: Reportedly, alpha-beta T cells present about two months post-transplant originated from several hundred expanded clones of graft origin. It was newly produced T cells that mostly accounted for T-cell counts and diversity one year after transplant.

Germline V gene lookup returns CDR1 DFQATT and CDR2 SNEGSKA (reference sequence). Trimming shortened V by 6 bases and J by 3 bases, and 14 bases separated the two germline ends. This CDR3 comprises 13 residues. This clonotype was seen more than once but under ten times. Antigen unknown. Library preparation (for TCRbeta) was performed with unique molecular identifiers. TCRdb re-analysed the PCR reads in MiXCR, keeping a single row per CDR3 protein. Among about 580,000 distinct CDR3 sequences, 23% were seen once, and the ten largest hold 13% to 15%. The clonotype was recovered from a boy younger than two who had a stem cell transplant for acute myeloid leukemia, so the T cells may come from the graft donor. The chain joins TRBV20-1 to TRBJ1-1, with D possibly being TRBD1 (5 bases). Here the sequenced sample was PBMCs, mostly from graft donor cells, taken 360 days after TCRalphabeta/CD19-depleted stem cell transplant. This CDR3 reads CSADVGGYTEAFF. Written as DNA, the CDR3 is TGCAGTGCGGACGTGGGGGGGTACACTGAAGCTTTCTTT.